The present T cell receptor (beta chain) was sequenced within a study of T cells expressing NK-cell markers. About the study: HCMV seropositivity marked seven of the eight sequenced donors; one was seronegative.

Study conclusions and caveats: The same clonotypes also predominated in the CD3+CD56-NKG2C+ fraction of several donors. The dominant NKG2C+ clonotypes represented about 1.0-7.5% of CD8+ T cells in six donors. HCMV specificity of the expanded NKG2C+ T cell clones stayed unclear.

Germline values: CDR1 KGHDR, CDR2 SFDVKD. The CDR3 length is 13 residues. As for this clonotype: Its matching antigen is unknown.

No DNA is given; TCRdb re-called the 5' RACE reads and lists each CDR3 protein once. The sample has a few hundred thousand distinct CDR3 sequences, and its top ten clones hold around 5.3%. The specimen sequenced was blood T cells: a sorted CD56 or NKG2C T cell subset, CD4+ or CD8+ T cells, or bulk PBMC T cells (not recorded which). The sequence came from a man between 18 and 69 years old in good health. The J gene is TRBJ2-1, the V gene TRBV24-1; without DNA, the TCRdb call of TRBD2 cannot be checked. The CDR3 reads CAAGGGIYNEQFF.